One and the same sample provided the 2 T cell receptor beta chains below, sequenced in a study of cytomegalovirus exposure and HLA in healthy donors. In the PCR, 60 Vbeta and 13 Jbeta primers were used. Data came from immunoSEQ multiplex PCR; TCRdb stores just in-frame clones and leaves some out. This table holds 160,000 or so clones, approximately 76% found once. The sample taken for sequencing was PBMCs. The source is a man in his sixties in good health and CMV-seronegative.

The chain couples TRBV27 to TRBJ1-1, with 7 positions matching TRBD1. Germline V gene lookup returns CDR1 MNHEY and CDR2 SMNVEV (reference sequence). The CDR3 runs 15 residues. J gave up 0 bases and V 5 bases, and 6 bases lay outside the gene matches. CDR3 loop: CASSHGGQLNTEAFF. CDR3 coding DNA: TGTGCCAGCAGTCACGGGGGACAGCTGAACACTGAAGCTTTCTTT.

The chain has TRBV6-1 and TRBJ2-5, with D maybe TRBD2 (5 bases). The CDR3 is 11 amino acids. CDR1 MNHNS and CDR2 SASEGT come from the germline V gene. Trimming cost V 9 bases and J 2 bases, with 7 bases left between them. The CDR3 sequence is CASRGQETQYF. For the CDR3, the DNA is TGTGCCAGTCGCGGGCAAGAGACCCAGTACTTC.